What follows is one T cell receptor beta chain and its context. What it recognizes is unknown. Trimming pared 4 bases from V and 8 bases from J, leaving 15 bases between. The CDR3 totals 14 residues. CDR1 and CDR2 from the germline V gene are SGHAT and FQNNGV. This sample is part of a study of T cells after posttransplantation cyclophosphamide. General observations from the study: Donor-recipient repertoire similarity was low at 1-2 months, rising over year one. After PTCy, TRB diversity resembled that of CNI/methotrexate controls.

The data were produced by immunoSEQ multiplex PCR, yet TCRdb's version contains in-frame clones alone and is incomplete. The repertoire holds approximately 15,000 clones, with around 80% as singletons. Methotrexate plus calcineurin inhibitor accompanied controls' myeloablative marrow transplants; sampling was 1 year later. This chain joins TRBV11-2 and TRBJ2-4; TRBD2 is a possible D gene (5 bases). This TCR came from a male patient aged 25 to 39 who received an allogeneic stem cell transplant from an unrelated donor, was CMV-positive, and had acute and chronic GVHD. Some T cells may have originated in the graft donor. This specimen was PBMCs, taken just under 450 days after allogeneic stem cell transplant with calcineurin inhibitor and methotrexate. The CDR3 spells CASSSDPLEDIQYF. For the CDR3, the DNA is TGTGCCAGCAGCTCAGACCCCCTGGAGGACATTCAGTACTTC.